The clone carrying this T cell receptor beta chain showed up just a few times. CDR1 SGHTA and CDR2 FQGNSA come from the germline V gene. The CDR3 sequence is 16 residues long. Trimming took off 0 bases at V and 0 bases at J, with 9 bases between the two ends. This record comes from a study of T-cell memory formation after mild COVID-19. TCRdb re-called the 5' RACE reads through MiXCR, storing one row per CDR3 protein. The table includes around 250,000 distinct CDR3 sequences, roughly a tenth detected once. The chain uses TRBV7-2 and TRBJ1-3, with D tentatively TRBD1 (6 bases). Input material: PBMCs or a T cell subset sorted from them (not recorded which). The sequence derives from a young man who had mild COVID-19 (a few samples of this study predate the infection). Cell type and time point are not known. The CDR3 loop reads CASSLAGGLSGNTIYF. The DNA for the CDR3 is TGTGCCAGCAGCTTAGCCGGGGGCCTCTCTGGAAACACCATATATTTT.